Each of the 10 T cell receptor beta chains below was sequenced from the same sample in a study of cytotoxic CD8 clonotypes in ibrutinib-treated CLL. Libraries were prepared by immunoSEQ multiplex PCR; TCRdb keeps only in-frame clonotypes and omits some of them. The repertoire consists of some 140,000 clones, with 75% to 95% occurring once and the leading ten covering less than 14%. Sequencing used PBMCs, obtained after 12 months of ibrutinib treatment. The source of these receptors is a human donor with chronic lymphocytic leukemia.

Concerning this clone itself: One end of the junction fails to match germline, which may point to a read error. The CDR3 here is CASSSDRGRGCVF. CDR3 bases: TGTGCCAGCAGCTCAGATCGAGGGCGGGGGTGTGTCTTC. The chain is built from TRBV7-2 and TRBJ2-1, with TRBD2 identical over 7 bases. Germline V gene sequence: CDR1 SGHTA, CDR2 FQGNSA. The length of the CDR3 is 13 residues.

CDR3 in DNA: TGTGCCAGCAGTGAATTAGCGGGACAGGGAAGAAACGAGCAGTACTTC. It encodes CASSELAGQGRNEQYF. This rearrangement joins TRBV25-1 to TRBJ2-7, with D perhaps TRBD1 (9 bases). The germline CDR1 and CDR2 sequences are MGHDK and SYGVNS. The CDR3 length is 16 residues. V was trimmed by 1 base and J by 5 bases, leaving 18 bases between them.

CDR3 sequence: CASSKTSFSYNEQFF. In DNA form, the CDR3 reads TGTGCCAGCAGCAAGACTAGTTTCTCCTACAATGAGCAGTTCTTC. The V and J genes are TRBV6-4 and TRBJ2-1; D possibly corresponds to TRBD2 (6 bases). Germline V gene sequence: CDR1 MRHNA, CDR2 SNTAGT. The CDR3 totals 15 residues. V dropped 6 bases and J dropped 0 bases, with 12 bases sitting between them.

V usage is TRBV5-1 and J usage is TRBJ1-2; no definite D call. The CDR3 runs to 15 residues. Looked up from germline, CDR1 is SGHRS and CDR2 is YFSETQ. Trimming stripped 0 bases from V and 0 bases from J, with 9 bases between. This CDR3 reads CASSLGGSPNYGYTF. The CDR3 DNA reads as TGCGCCAGCAGCTTGGGCGGCAGTCCTAACTATGGCTACACCTTC.

The CDR3 DNA is TGCGCCAGCGTCCGAGAGCAAATCCTCACTGGGGCCAACGTCCTGACTTTC. Its translation is CASVREQILTGANVLTF. The chain has TRBV10-1 and TRBJ2-6, with D uncertain. Trimming cost V 8 bases and J 2 bases, with 19 bases left between them. Germline lookup yields CDR1 WNHNN and CDR2 SYGVQD (reference sequence). The CDR3 covers 17 residues.

The chain employs TRBV5-1 and TRBJ2-1; D remains unclear. V dropped 2 bases and J dropped 7 bases, with 10 bases sitting between them. CDR1 is SGHRS, CDR2 YFSETQ, per germline. This CDR3 contains 13 residues. CDR3 sequence reads: CASSFRAGNEQFF. In DNA, the CDR3 is TGCGCCAGCAGCTTCCGGGCCGGGAATGAGCAGTTCTTC.

This clone was observed once. This chain joins TRBV7-2 and TRBJ1-1; D may be TRBD1 (5 bases). Trimming stripped 1 base from V and 3 bases from J, with 6 bases between. The CDR3 spans 13 residues. Per germline, CDR1 SGHTA and CDR2 FQGNSA. This CDR3 reads CASSLVTDTEAFF. The CDR3 DNA sequence: TGTGCCAGCAGCTTAGTGACAGACACTGAAGCTTTCTTT.

The chain carries TRBV28 and TRBJ1-5, with D uncertain. CDR3 size: 15 residues. CDR1 MDHEN and CDR2 SYDVKM come from the germline V gene. V lost 3 bases and J lost 7, with 16 bases in between. CDR3 DNA: TGTGCCAGCAGTTTCGGGGTAAGCGGGAAACAGCCCCAGCATTTT. Encoded protein: CASSFGVSGKQPQHF.

V usage is TRBV19 and J usage is TRBJ2-7; 7 bases are a match to TRBD1. In germline, CDR1 is LNHDA, CDR2 SQIVND (reference sequence). Losses at the gene ends were 3 bases for V and 0 bases for J; bases not matched to a gene: 11. This CDR3 has 17 amino acids. CDR3 DNA sequence: TGTGCCAGTAGTATCGGTCTGGGGGACAGCACCTCCTACGAGCAGTACTTC. Protein: CASSIGLGDSTSYEQYF.

The chain has TRBV21-1 and TRBJ2-5; TRBD1 is the table's D call, not checked against the DNA. TRBV21-1 represents a pseudogene. This CDR3 has 18 amino acids. The DNA for the CDR3 is TGTGCCAGCAGCGACAGAGAAGAGGGGTCCAGGGGCTTCGAGACCCAGTACTTC. Translated: CASSDREEGSRGFETQYF.